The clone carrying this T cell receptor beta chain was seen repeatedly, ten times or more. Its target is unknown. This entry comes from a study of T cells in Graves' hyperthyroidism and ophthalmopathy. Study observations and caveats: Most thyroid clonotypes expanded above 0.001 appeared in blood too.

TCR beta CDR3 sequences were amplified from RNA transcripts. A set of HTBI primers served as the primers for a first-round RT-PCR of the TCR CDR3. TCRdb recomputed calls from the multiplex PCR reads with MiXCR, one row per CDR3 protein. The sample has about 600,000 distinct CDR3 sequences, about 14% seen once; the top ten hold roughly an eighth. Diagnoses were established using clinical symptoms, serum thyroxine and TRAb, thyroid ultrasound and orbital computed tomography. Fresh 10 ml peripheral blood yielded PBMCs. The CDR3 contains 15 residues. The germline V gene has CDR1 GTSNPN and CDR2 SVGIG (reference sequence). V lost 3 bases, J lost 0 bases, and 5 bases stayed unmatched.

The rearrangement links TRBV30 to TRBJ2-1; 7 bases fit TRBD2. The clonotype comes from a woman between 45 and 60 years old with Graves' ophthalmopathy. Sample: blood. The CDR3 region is CAWSATSFSYNEQFF. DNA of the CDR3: TGTGCCTGGAGCGCGACTAGCTTCTCCTACAATGAGCAGTTCTTC.